The entry below gives a single T cell receptor (beta chain) sequence along with its context. V lost 2 bases, J lost 6 bases, and 17 bases lay in between. Germline loops: CDR1 SGHAT, CDR2 FQDESV (reference sequence). This CDR3 is built from 16 residues. The sample is drawn from a study of blood T cell repertoires in COVID-19. Study-wide background: The United States, Italy and Spain were the sources of the acute and convalescent COVID-19 samples.

Generated by immunoSEQ multiplex PCR, the TCRdb table keeps only in-frame clones and is missing some. Of about 140,000 clones in the sample, just under 90% were seen once. The rearrangement uses TRBV11-1 and TRBJ2-1, with D maybe TRBD2 (5 bases). The sequencing sample was made of peripheral blood. This clonotype was sampled from a woman of 80 years or more with acute or convalescent COVID-19. Here the CDR3 reads CASSLFSGNIGNEQFF. The CDR3 DNA is TGTGCCAGCAGCTTATTCTCCGGGAACATAGGCAATGAGCAGTTCTTC.